This TCR beta chain was obtained from a study of beta chain features in type 1 diabetes. Study-level results: Patients' naive, central memory and Treg TCRB repertoires seemed closer to one another than those of healthy donors. A moderate, significant TCRB CDR3 shortening appeared in type 1 diabetes across four CD4+ subsets. TCRB rearrangement may or may not be influenced by HLA type; here this remained unresolved.

In regard to this clone: Its antigen is unidentified.

Sorting gave populations that all exceeded 98% purity. Expressed TCRB transcripts were sequenced after all isolated RNA was converted to cDNA. TCRdb's copy holds only in-frame clones and misses some; the assay was immunoSEQ multiplex PCR. Of around 150,000 clones in the sample, roughly 63% were seen once. Material for sequencing was naive CD4+ T cells from blood. This TCR was sampled from a man aged 30 to 39 with type 1 diabetes.

DNA of the CDR3: TGTGCCAGCAGCCTCGGACGGGAGTCACCCCTCCACTTT. Translated, it gives CASSLGRESPLHF. The chain uses TRBV7-6 and TRBJ1-6; the D is unclear. V gave up 5 bases and J gave up 10 bases, with 12 bases separating them. Germline V gene data show CDR1 as SGHVS and CDR2 as FNYEAQ. The CDR3 contains 13 residues.